The source of this TCR beta chain is a study of shared clonotypes between healthy human individuals. Findings of the study overall: Larger richness was generally estimated for naive than memory subsets. Genetic and exposure-history diversity was limited by the few donors. Unshared clonotypes carried lower generation probabilities than those common to all four donors.

The germline V gene has CDR1 LNHDA and CDR2 SQIVND (reference sequence). Trimming cost V 7 bases and J 0 bases, with 19 bases left between them. This CDR3 has 17 residues. Worth noting for this clone: Its antigen remains unidentified.

Sorted subsets were amplified in replicate PCRs using 200 to 250 ng DNA, 32,000 or so T cell genomes. Sequencing used immunoSEQ multiplex PCR; TCRdb keeps in-frame clones, though not all of them. The sample lists 2 million to 2.5 million clones, approximately 95% seen once, with under 0.45% in the top ten. The gene calls are TRBV19 and TRBJ1-5; D might be TRBD1 (5 bases). The sequence derives from a man between 18 and 35 years old in good health. Some clones in this sample may be carry-over from other donors' samples. Sequenced sample: naive CD4+ T cells from PBMCs. Subset specified: CD45RA+ positively selected. As DNA, the CDR3 is TGTGCCAGTAAGGGGCGGGGCAGTGCTTATAGCAATCAGCCCCAGCATTTT. This codes for CASKGRGSAYSNQPQHF.